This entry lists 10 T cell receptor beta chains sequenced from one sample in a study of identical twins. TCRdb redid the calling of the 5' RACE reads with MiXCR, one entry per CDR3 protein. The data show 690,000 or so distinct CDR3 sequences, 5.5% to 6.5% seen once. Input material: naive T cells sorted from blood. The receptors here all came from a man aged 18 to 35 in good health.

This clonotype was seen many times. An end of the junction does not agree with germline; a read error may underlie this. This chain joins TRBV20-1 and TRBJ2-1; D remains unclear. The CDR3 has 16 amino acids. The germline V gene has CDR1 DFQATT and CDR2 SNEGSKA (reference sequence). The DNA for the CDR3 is TGCAGTGCTAGAGATGATGAGAGGATCTCCTACGATGAGCAGTTCTTC. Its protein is CSARDDERISYDEQFF.

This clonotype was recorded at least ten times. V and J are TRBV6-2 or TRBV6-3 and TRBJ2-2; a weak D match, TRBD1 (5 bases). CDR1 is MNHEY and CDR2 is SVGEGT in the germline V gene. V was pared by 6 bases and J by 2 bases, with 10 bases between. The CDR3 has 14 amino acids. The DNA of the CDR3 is TGTGCCAGCAGGATCAGGGTTAACACCGGGGAGCTGTTTTTT. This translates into CASRIRVNTGELFF.

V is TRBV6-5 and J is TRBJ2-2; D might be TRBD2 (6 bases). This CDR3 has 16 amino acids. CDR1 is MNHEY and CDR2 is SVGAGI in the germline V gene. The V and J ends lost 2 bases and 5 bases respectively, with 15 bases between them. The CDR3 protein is CASSYAGSRATGELFF. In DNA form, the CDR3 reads TGTGCCAGCAGTTACGCCGGGAGCCGAGCTACCGGGGAGCTGTTTTTT.

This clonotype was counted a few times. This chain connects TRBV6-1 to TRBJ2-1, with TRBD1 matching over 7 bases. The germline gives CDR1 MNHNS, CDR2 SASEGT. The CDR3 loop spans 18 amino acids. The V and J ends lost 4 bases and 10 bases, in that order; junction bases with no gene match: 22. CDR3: CASSGPQDGTKMGQEQFF. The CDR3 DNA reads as TGTGCCAGCAGTGGGCCCCAGGACGGGACAAAAATGGGACAGGAGCAGTTCTTC.

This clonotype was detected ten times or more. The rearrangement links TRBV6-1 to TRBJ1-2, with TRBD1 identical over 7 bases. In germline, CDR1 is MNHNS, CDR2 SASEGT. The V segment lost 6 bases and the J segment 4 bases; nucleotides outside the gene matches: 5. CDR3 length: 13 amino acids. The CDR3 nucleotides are TGTGCCAGCAGCAATCCAGGGGGCTATGGCTACACCTTC. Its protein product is CASSNPGGYGYTF.

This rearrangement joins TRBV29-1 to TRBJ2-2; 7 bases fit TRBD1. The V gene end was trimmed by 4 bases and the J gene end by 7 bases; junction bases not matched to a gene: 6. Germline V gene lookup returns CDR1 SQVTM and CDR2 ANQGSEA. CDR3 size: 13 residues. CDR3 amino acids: CSVGVQGYGELFF. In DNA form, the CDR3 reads TGCAGCGTTGGTGTACAGGGGTACGGGGAGCTGTTTTTT.

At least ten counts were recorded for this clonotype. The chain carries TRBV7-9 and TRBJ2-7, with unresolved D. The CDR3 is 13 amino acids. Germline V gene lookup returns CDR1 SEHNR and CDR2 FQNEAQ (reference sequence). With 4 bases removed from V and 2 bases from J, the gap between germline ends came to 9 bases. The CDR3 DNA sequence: TGTGCCAGCAGCTATGACGAAACCTACGAGCAGTACGTC. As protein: CASSYDETYEQYV.

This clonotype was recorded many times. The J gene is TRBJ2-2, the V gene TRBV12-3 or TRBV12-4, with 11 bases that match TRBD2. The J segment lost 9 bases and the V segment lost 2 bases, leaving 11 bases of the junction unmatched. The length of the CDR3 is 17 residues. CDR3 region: CASSLHPALAGVRELFF. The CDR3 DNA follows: TGTGCCAGCAGTTTACACCCGGCACTAGCGGGAGTCCGGGAGCTGTTTTTT.

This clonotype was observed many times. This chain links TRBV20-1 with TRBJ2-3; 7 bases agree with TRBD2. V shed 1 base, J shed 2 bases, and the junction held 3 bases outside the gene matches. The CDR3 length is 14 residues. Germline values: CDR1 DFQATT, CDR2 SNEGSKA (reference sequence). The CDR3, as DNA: TGCAGTGCTAGAGCCGGGGGGTACACAGATACGCAGTATTTT. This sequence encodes CSARAGGYTDTQYF.

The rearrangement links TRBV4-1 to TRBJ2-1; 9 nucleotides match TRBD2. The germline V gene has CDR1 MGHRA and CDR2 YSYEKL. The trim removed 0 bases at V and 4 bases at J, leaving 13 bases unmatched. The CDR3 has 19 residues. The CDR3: CASSQEFGPAGGAYNEQFF. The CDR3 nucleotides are TGCGCCAGCAGCCAAGAATTTGGTCCAGCGGGAGGAGCTTACAATGAGCAGTTCTTC.